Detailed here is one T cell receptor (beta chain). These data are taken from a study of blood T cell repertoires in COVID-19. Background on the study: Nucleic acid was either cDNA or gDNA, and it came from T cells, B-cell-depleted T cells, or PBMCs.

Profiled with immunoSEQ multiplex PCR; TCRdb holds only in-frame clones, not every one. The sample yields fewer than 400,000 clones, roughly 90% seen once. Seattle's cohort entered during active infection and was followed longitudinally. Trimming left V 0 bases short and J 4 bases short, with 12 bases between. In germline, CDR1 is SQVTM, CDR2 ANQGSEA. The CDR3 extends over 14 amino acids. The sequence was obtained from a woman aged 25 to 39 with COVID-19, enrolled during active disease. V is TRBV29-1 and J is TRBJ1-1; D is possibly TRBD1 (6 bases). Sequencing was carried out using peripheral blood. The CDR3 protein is CSVEESTGRTEAFF. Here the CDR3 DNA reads TGCAGCGTTGAAGAATCAACAGGGCGCACTGAAGCTTTCTTT. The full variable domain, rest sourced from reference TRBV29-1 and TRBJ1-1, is SAVISQKPSRDICQRGTSLTIQCQVDSQVTMMFWYRQQPGQSLTLIATANQGSEATYESGFVIDKFPISRPNLTFSTLTVSNMSPEDSSIYLCSVEESTGRTEAFFGQGTRLTVV.